The 8 T cell receptor beta chains below were found in one sample sequenced in a study of long-term antiretroviral therapy in people with HIV. Survey-level resolution applied to immunoSEQ assay v3.0. Using immunoSEQ multiplex PCR, the repertoire was profiled, and TCRdb retains in-frame clones only, with some absent. The repertoire holds roughly 19,000 clones, with roughly 87% as singletons. Sample: unsorted PBMCs, taken 2.1 years after starting antiretroviral therapy. The receptors stem from a man aged 18 to 29 with HIV.

CDR3: CASSLFTGTGSSEQYF. Here the CDR3 DNA reads TGCGCCAGCAGCTTGTTTACCGGGACAGGGTCTAGCGAGCAGTACTTC. The V call is TRBV5-1, the J call TRBJ2-7; TRBD1 aligns across 9 bases. Germline V gene data show CDR1 as SGHRS and CDR2 as YFSETQ. The CDR3 consists of 16 residues. Trimming at V came to 1 base and at J to 6 bases, leaving 11 bases not matched to a gene.

The rearrangement links TRBV7-6 to TRBJ2-2, with 8 bases aligning to TRBD1. Trimming at V came to 5 bases and at J to 7 bases, leaving 9 bases not matched to a gene. The CDR3 is 15 residues long. CDR1 and CDR2 (germline): SGHVS, FNYEAQ. In nucleotides, the CDR3 is TGTGCCAGCAGCCTCCCAGGACAGGGAGGCGGGGAGCTGTTTTTT. Its protein is CASSLPGQGGGELFF. Filled out from reference TRBV7-6 and TRBJ2-2, the complete variable domain reads GAGVSQSPRYKVTKRGQDVALRCDPISGHVSLYWYRQALGQGPEFLTYFNYEAQQDKSGLPNDRFSAERPEGSISTLTIQRTEQRDSAMYRCASSLPGQGGGELFFGEGSRLTVL.

J is TRBJ1-1 and V is TRBV7-2, with D uncertain. Germline V gene sequence: CDR1 SGHTA, CDR2 FQGNSA. V dropped 2 bases and J dropped 5 bases, with 9 bases sitting between them. This CDR3 has 13 amino acids. CDR3 DNA: TGTGCCAGCAGCTTATCGGTCAGTACTGAAGCTTTCTTT. Encoded protein: CASSLSVSTEAFF. Supplemented by reference TRBV7-2 and TRBJ1-1, the full variable domain reads GAGVSQSPSNKVTEKGKDVELRCDPISGHTALYWYRQSLGQGLEFLIYFQGNSAPDKSGLPSDRFSAERTGGSVSTLTIQRTQQEDSAVYLCASSLSVSTEAFFGQGTRLTVV.

The chain employs TRBV18 and TRBJ2-7; maybe TRBD2 (5 bases). This CDR3 region has 15 residues. With 3 bases removed from V and 5 bases from J, the gap between germline ends came to 17 bases. Per the germline V gene, CDR1 is KGHSH and CDR2 is LQKENI. The CDR3 DNA reads as TGTGCCAGCTCACCCCCCTCGGGGATTTTCGACGAGCAGTACTTC. Translating gives CASSPPSGIFDEQYF.

The chain carries TRBV15 and TRBJ1-2; tentative D call: TRBD1 (6 bases). Germline V gene lookup returns CDR1 LNHNV and CDR2 YYDKDF (reference sequence). The germline V and J ends were trimmed by 6 bases and 4 bases, with 12 bases remaining between them. CDR3 length: 13 residues. CDR3 nucleotide sequence: TGTGCCACCAGTGAAACAGGGAGCTATGGCTACACCTTC. This encodes CATSETGSYGYTF.

The chain has TRBV27 and TRBJ2-7; 7 positions agree with TRBD2. The V segment lost 7 bases and the J segment 9 bases; nucleotides outside the gene matches: 12. Germline V lookup: CDR1 MNHEY, CDR2 SMNVEV (reference sequence). CDR3 size: 13 residues. CDR3: CASMGEGSRGQYF. The CDR3 DNA reads TGTGCCAGCATGGGGGAGGGCTCCCGGGGGCAGTACTTC.

In this sample, this clone turned up a few times. The V call is TRBV4-2, the J call TRBJ1-1; D call uncertain. Germline CDR1 reads LGHNA; CDR2 reads YNFKEQ. With 3 bases removed from V and 9 bases from J, the gap between germline ends came to 11 bases. The CDR3 spans 12 residues. DNA of the CDR3: TGTGCCAGCAGCCATCCCAATCAGAAAGCTTTCTTT. Translation: CASSHPNQKAFF.

This sequence joins TRBV6-1 and TRBJ1-4, with D uncertain. V lost 0 bases and J 0 bases, leaving 8 bases between the germline ends. Germline assignment: CDR1 MNHNS and CDR2 SASEGT. The CDR3 consists of 16 residues. This CDR3 is CASSEASLATNEKLFF. CDR3 sequence (DNA): TGTGCCAGCAGTGAAGCCAGCCTAGCAACTAATGAAAAACTGTTTTTT.